This record covers a single T cell receptor (beta chain). This sample was included in a study of blood T cell repertoires in COVID-19. As for the study in general: There were acute and convalescent COVID-19 samples, and they came from the United States, Italy and Spain.

While infection was still active, Seattle patients were enrolled and then followed longitudinally. V lost 4 bases and J 8 bases, leaving 11 bases between the germline ends. This CDR3 is 13 amino acids long. Germline CDR1 is SGHDN and CDR2 is FVKESK. Produced via immunoSEQ multiplex PCR; TCRdb's table is partial and in-frame only. This table holds 170,000 or so clones, over 80% found once. The chain couples TRBV14 to TRBJ1-4; D possibly corresponds to TRBD1 (5 bases). The receptor was isolated from a woman in her thirties or forties with COVID-19, enrolled during active disease. The sample consisted of peripheral blood. CDR3 in amino acids: CASSLRRGEKLFF. The CDR3 DNA reads TGTGCCAGCAGCCTCCGGCGGGGGGAAAAACTGTTTTTT.